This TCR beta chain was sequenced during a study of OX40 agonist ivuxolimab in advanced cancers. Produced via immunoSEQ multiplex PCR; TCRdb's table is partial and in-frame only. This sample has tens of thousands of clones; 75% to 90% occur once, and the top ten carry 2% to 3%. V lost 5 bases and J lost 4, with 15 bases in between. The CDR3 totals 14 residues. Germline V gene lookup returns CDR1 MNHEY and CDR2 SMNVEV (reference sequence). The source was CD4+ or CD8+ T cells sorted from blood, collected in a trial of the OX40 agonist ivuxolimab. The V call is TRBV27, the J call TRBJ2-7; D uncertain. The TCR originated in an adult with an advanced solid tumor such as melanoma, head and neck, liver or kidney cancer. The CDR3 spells CASSPTKDRYEQYF. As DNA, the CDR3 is TGTGCCAGCAGTCCTACGAAAGACCGGTACGAGCAGTACTTC.